The 15 T cell receptor beta chains listed next were all sequenced from one sample in a study of CD8 T cells in ankylosing spondylitis (TCRdb year 2017). Summary of the overall study and its limitations: A TCR beta motif made up of eight highly homologous amino acid variants appeared to be characteristic of blood from ankylosing spondylitis patients.

Library construction relied on 5' RACE. The reads were generated on an Illumina HiSeq 2500. The public sequencing data were trimmed at Q25 with fastp and processed into clonotypes with MiXCR by TCRdb, which kept only in-frame beta chains. A single entry per CDR3 protein holds the most common genes and DNA from its merged rows. Counted in this sample were approximately 520,000 distinct CDR3 sequences; approximately 5.3% of them appeared once. Roughly 3.3% of the sample is held by the ten biggest clonotypes. These TCRs are of unknown antigen specificity. Sequencing input: blood, either unsorted or a sorted T cell fraction (not recorded which). The origin of the receptors is a male donor with ankylosing spondylitis.

The rearrangement links TRBV4-2 to TRBJ2-7, with 10 bases aligning to TRBD1. The CDR3 contains 16 residues. Germline CDR1 reads LGHNA; CDR2 reads YNFKEQ. V lost 3 bases to trimming and J lost 1 base; unmatched junction nucleotides: 6. The CDR3 coding sequence is TGTGCCAGCAGCCAGGTCCCGGGACAGGGGTCCTACGAGCAGTACTTC. Translation gives CASSQVPGQGSYEQYF.

Ten or more counts support this clonotype. J is TRBJ2-7 and V is TRBV4-3, with 7 positions matching TRBD1. Germline values: CDR1 LGHNA, CDR2 YSLEER. The V gene end was trimmed by 0 bases and the J gene end by 1 base; junction bases not matched to a gene: 3. This CDR3 comprises 15 residues. The CDR3 DNA is TGCGCCAGCAGCCAAGAGGGACAGCCTTCCTACGAGCAGTACTTC. Amino acid sequence: CASSQEGQPSYEQYF.

This clonotype was found many times. The rearrangement joins TRBV7-2 to TRBJ2-1, with D possibly called TRBD1 or TRBD2 (5 bases each). The CDR3 has 15 residues. CDR1 and CDR2 from the germline V gene are SGHTA and FQGNSA. Trimming stripped 5 bases from V and 6 bases from J, with 17 bases between. This CDR3 is CASSPPGGGGNEQFF. Written as DNA, the CDR3 is TGTGCCAGCAGCCCCCCGGGCGGTGGGGGCAATGAGCAGTTCTTC.

The rearrangement uses TRBV2 and TRBJ2-7; TRBD1 matches 11 bases. V lost 4 bases, J lost 6 bases, and 8 bases stayed unmatched. CDR3 length: 15 residues. Germline CDR1 reads SNHLY; CDR2 reads FYNNEI. As DNA, the CDR3 is TGTGCCAGCAGTGTTCTCGGGACAGGGGGTCTCGAGCAGTACTTC. This sequence encodes CASSVLGTGGLEQYF.

This clonotype was seen ten or more times. The rearrangement uses TRBV28 and TRBJ2-1; D unclear. Germline loops: CDR1 MDHEN, CDR2 SYDVKM. The CDR3 consists of 15 residues. Trimming pared 3 bases from V and 2 bases from J, leaving 11 bases between. CDR3 protein: CASSFRDTAYNEQFF. In nucleotides, the CDR3 is TGTGCCAGCAGTTTTCGAGATACGGCCTACAATGAGCAGTTCTTC.

The sample holds many counts of this clonotype. The rearrangement links TRBV11-2 to TRBJ2-1; 8 nucleotides match TRBD2. CDR1 is SGHAT, CDR2 FQNNGV, per germline. This CDR3 spans 18 amino acids. Trimming took 1 base from V and 8 from J; bases not matched to a gene: 16. This CDR3 is CASSLVVVAGGAFDEQFF. In nucleotides, the CDR3 is TGTGCCAGCAGCTTAGTAGTTGTTGCGGGGGGAGCCTTCGATGAGCAGTTCTTC.

This clonotype has at least ten counts. This chain uses TRBV27 with TRBJ1-2; D call uncertain. V lost 2 bases to trimming and J lost 8 bases, with 9 bases between them. The CDR3 runs 12 residues. Germline assignment: CDR1 MNHEY and CDR2 SMNVEV (reference sequence). CDR3 bases: TGTGCCAGCAGTTTACGGGGTTGGGGCTACACCTTC. It codes for CASSLRGWGYTF.

This clonotype has at least ten counts. The chain carries TRBV9 and TRBJ2-3, with 8 bases lining up with TRBD2. Unmatched junction bases numbered 9, after V lost 0 bases and J lost 3 bases. The CDR3 extends over 17 amino acids. CDR1 and CDR2 (germline): SGDLS, YYNGEE. CDR3 nucleotides: TGTGCCAGCAGCGTAGGATTAACGGGAGGGGTGACAGATACGCAGTATTTT. Amino acid sequence: CASSVGLTGGVTDTQYF. Drawing the rest from reference TRBV9 and TRBJ2-3, the complete variable domain is DSGVTQTPKHLITATGQRVTLRCSPRSGDLSVYWYQQSLDQGLQFLIQYYNGEERAKGNILERFSAQQFPDLHSELNLSSLELGDSALYFCASSVGLTGGVTDTQYFGPGTRLTVL.

The rearrangement links TRBV20-1 to TRBJ1-1, with 12 bases fitting TRBD1. V was clipped by 6 bases and J by 5 bases; unmatched bases: 7. CDR1 is DFQATT, CDR2 SNEGSKA, per germline (reference sequence). This CDR3 is built from 14 residues. The CDR3 here is CSARDRGRFTEAFF. The CDR3 DNA reads TGCAGTGCACGGGACAGGGGGCGCTTTACTGAAGCTTTCTTT.

This clonotype occurred many times. V and J are TRBV5-1 and TRBJ1-1; D is ambiguous. Germline V gene lookup returns CDR1 SGHRS and CDR2 YFSETQ. V lost 1 base and J 0 bases, leaving 13 bases between the germline ends. There are 16 residues in the CDR3. CDR3 bases: TGCGCCAGCAGCTTGTCGGTCAGCAGGCTGAACACTGAAGCTTTCTTT. Residues: CASSLSVSRLNTEAFF.

In nucleotides, the CDR3 is TGCAGCGTTTTTGACAGGGGGCAATTCGGTAGGCCCTACGAGCAGTACTTC. Translating it yields CSVFDRGQFGRPYEQYF. The V call is TRBV29-1, the J call TRBJ2-7; 10 bases match TRBD1. Germline trimming cut 5 bases from V and 2 bases from J; bases unmatched to any gene: 15. Germline CDR1 SQVTM, CDR2 ANQGSEA. The CDR3 spans 17 residues.

About this clonotype itself: A much larger clone lies a single base off, so this may be a read error. This rearrangement joins TRBV7-2 to TRBJ1-1, with D uncertain. The CDR3 has 13 amino acids. Germline loops: CDR1 SGHTA, CDR2 FQGNSA. The CDR3 DNA reads TGTGCCAGCAGCTTGTCCCGAAGCACTGAAGCTCTCTTT. This gives the protein CASSLSRSTEALF.

In this sample, this clonotype turned up many times. This chain joins TRBV4-3 and TRBJ2-7; D might be TRBD1 (6 bases). CDR3 length equals 15 residues. CDR1 is LGHNA, CDR2 YSLEER, per germline. Trimming removed 4 bases at V and 8 bases at J, with 21 bases between. DNA for the CDR3: TGCGCCAGCAGCCCCTCAAGGTCAGGGGCCCCCCAGCAGTACTTC. Translation: CASSPSRSGAPQQYF.

This clonotype was seen ten or more times. This chain connects TRBV20-1 to TRBJ2-7; 9 bases line up with TRBD2. The junction had 1 base not matched to a gene; V was cut back by 3 bases and J by 4 bases. CDR1 is DFQATT and CDR2 is SNEGSKA in the germline V gene (reference sequence). The CDR3 is 12 residues long. The CDR3, as DNA: TGCAGTGCTAGGACTAGCGGATACGAGCAGTACTTC. This encodes CSARTSGYEQYF.

This clonotype has a count of ten or more. The J gene is TRBJ2-1, the V gene TRBV20-1; the D gene is possibly TRBD2 (7 bases). CDR3 length: 13 amino acids. V was trimmed by 6 bases and J by 4 bases, leaving 13 bases between them. CDR1 is DFQATT and CDR2 is SNEGSKA in the germline V gene (reference sequence). CDR3 protein: CSAGGPAYNEQFF. The CDR3 region has the DNA TGCAGTGCCGGGGGGCCGGCATACAATGAGCAGTTCTTC.